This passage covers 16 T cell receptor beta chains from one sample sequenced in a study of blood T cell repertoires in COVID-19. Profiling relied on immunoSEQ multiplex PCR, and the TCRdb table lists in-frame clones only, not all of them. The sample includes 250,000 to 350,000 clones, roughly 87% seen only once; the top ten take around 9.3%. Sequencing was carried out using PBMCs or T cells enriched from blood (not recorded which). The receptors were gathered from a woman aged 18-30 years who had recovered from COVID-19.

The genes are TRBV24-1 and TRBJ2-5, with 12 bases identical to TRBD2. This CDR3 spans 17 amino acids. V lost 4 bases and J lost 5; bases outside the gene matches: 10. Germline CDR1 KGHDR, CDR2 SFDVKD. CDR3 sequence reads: CATSDPSGGASWETQYF. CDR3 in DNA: TGTGCCACCAGTGACCCTAGCGGGGGGGCCTCGTGGGAGACCCAGTACTTC.

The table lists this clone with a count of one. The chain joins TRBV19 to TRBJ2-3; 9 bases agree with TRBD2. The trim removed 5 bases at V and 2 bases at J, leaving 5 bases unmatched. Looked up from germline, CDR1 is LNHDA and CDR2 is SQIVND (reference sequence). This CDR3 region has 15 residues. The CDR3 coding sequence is TGTGCCAGTAGTCGGCGGGGGGGCACCACAGATACGCAGTATTTT. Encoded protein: CASSRRGGTTDTQYF. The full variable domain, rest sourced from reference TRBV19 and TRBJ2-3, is DGGITQSPKYLFRKEGQNVTLSCEQNLNHDAMYWYRQDPGQGLRLIYYSQIVNDFQKGDIAEGYSVSREKKESFPLTVTSAQKNPTAFYLCASSRRGGTTDTQYFGPGTRLTVL.

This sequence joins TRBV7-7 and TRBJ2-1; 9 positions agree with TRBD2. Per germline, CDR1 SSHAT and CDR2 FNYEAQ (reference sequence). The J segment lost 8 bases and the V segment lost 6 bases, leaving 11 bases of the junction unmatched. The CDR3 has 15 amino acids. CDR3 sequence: CASSSGGRAWDEQFF. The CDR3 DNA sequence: TGTGCCAGCAGTAGTGGCGGGAGGGCCTGGGATGAGCAGTTCTTC.

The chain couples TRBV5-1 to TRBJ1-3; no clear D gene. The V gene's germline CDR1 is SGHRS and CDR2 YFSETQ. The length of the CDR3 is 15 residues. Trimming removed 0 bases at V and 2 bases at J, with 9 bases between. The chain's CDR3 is CASSLGSGTGNTIYF. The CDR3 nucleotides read TGCGCCAGCAGCTTGGGCTCCGGGACTGGAAACACCATATATTTT.

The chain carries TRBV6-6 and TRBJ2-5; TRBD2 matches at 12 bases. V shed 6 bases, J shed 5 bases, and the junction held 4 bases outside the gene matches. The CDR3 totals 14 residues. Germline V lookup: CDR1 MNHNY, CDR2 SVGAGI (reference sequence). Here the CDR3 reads CASRRTSGEETQYF. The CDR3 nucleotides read TGTGCCAGCAGAAGGACTAGCGGGGAGGAGACCCAGTACTTC.

The CDR3 DNA reads TGCGCCAGCAGCTCGGGACAGGGTCGGGAGCCCCAGCATTTT. It translates to CASSSGQGREPQHF. The V gene is TRBV5-1, the J gene TRBJ1-5; 9 bases match TRBD1. Germline-derived CDR1 and CDR2 are SGHRS and YFSETQ. The trim removed 3 bases at V and 8 bases at J, leaving 6 bases unmatched. CDR3 size: 14 residues.

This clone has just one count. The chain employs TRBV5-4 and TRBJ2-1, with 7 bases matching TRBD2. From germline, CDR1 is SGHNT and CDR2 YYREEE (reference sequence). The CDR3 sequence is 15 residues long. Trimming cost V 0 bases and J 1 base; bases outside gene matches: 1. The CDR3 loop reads CASSLVGGSYNEQFF. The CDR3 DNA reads TGTGCCAGCAGCTTGGTCGGGGGGTCCTACAATGAGCAGTTCTTC.

DNA for the CDR3: TGTGCCAGCAGCTTCAACAGAAGGTATGGCTACACCTTC. Translating gives CASSFNRRYGYTF. The rearrangement links TRBV5-4 to TRBJ1-2, with D uncertain. This CDR3 is built from 13 residues. The V gene's germline CDR1 is SGHNT and CDR2 YYREEE (reference sequence). V lost 2 bases and J 5 bases, leaving 10 bases between the germline ends.

CDR3 coding DNA: TGTGCCAGCAGCCAAGACCGGACAGCGAATGAAAAACTGTTTTTT. Translation: CASSQDRTANEKLFF. This chain joins TRBV4-2 and TRBJ1-4, with D perhaps TRBD1 (6 bases). The CDR3 totals 15 residues. V lost 0 bases to trimming and J lost 5 bases, with 10 bases between them. Looked up from germline, CDR1 is LGHNA and CDR2 is YNFKEQ.

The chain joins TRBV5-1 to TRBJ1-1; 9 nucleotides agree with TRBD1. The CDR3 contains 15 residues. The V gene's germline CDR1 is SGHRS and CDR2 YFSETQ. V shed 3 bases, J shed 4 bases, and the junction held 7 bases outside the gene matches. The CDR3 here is CASSYTGTGSTEAFF. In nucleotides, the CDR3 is TGCGCCAGCAGCTACACCGGGACAGGGAGCACTGAAGCTTTCTTT.

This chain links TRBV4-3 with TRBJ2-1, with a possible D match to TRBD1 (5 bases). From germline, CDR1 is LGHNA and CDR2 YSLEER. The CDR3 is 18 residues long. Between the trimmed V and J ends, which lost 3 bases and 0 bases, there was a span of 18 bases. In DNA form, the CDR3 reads TGCGCCAGCAGCCAGTCTCATCAGGGCAGACGCTCCTACAATGAGCAGTTCTTC. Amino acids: CASSQSHQGRRSYNEQFF.

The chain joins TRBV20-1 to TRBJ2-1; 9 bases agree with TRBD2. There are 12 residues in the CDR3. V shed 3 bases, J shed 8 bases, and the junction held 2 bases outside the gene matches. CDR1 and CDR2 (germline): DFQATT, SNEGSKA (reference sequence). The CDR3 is CSASASGDEQFF. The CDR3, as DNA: TGCAGTGCTAGTGCTAGCGGGGATGAGCAGTTCTTC.

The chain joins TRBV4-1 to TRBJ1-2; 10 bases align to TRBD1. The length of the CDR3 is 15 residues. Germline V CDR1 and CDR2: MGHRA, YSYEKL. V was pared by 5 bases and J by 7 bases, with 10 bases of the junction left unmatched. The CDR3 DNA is TGCGCCAGCAGCATCCCGGGACAGGGGAATTTTGGCTACACCTTC. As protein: CASSIPGQGNFGYTF.

CDR3 sequence (DNA): TGTGCCAGCAGCCCTCTCGGAGTCCATACTGAAGCTTTCTTT. Amino acids: CASSPLGVHTEAFF. The V gene is TRBV14, the J gene TRBJ1-1; no reliable D call. This CDR3 is built from 14 residues. CDR1 is SGHDN and CDR2 is FVKESK in the germline V gene. V was trimmed by 4 bases and J by 5 bases, leaving 14 bases between them.

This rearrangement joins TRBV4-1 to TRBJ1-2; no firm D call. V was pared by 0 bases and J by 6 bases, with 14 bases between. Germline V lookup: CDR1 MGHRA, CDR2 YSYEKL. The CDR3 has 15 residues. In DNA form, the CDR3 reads TGCGCCAGCAGCCAAGAGGCCCCAGTAATTAATGGCTACACCTTC. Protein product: CASSQEAPVINGYTF.

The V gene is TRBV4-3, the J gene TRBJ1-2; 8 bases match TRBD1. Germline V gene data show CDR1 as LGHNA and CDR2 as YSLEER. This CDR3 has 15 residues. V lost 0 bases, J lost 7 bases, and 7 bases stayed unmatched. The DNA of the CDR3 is TGCGCCAGCAGCCAAGATCAGACAGGGGACCCTGGCTACACCTTC. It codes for CASSQDQTGDPGYTF.